In this sample, the clone carrying this T cell receptor (beta chain) turned up a few times. Original analysis: Reference gene primer amplification gave nucleated cell count estimates. This table comes from immunoSEQ multiplex PCR, and its TCRdb copy is limited to in-frame clones, with some not included. V and J calls and clone size are as listed in that table; D and trimming were resolved from the DNA. Counted here are 250,000 or so clones, 75% to 90% occurring once; the ten biggest clones make up under 2.5%. This sample is drawn from a study of blood T cell repertoires in COVID-19. The cohort comprised adults aged roughly 18 to 95 years residing in 24 US areas. Recovered status in Cohort 3 required two negative PCRs, clearance, or symptom resolution. This CDR3 contains 14 residues. Germline lookup yields CDR1 SGHTA and CDR2 FQGNSA. V lost 3 bases to trimming and J lost 5 bases; unmatched junction nucleotides: 5.

V is TRBV7-2 and J is TRBJ2-5; 8 positions agree with TRBD2. The TCR sequence derives from a woman aged 50 to 60 who had recovered from COVID-19. Source material: PBMCs or T cells enriched from blood (not recorded which). The CDR3 here is CASSFQGGGETQYF. CDR3 nucleotide sequence: TGTGCCAGCAGCTTCCAAGGCGGGGGGGAGACCCAGTACTTC.